This passage covers 8 T cell receptor beta chains from one sample sequenced in a study of T cells in Graves' hyperthyroidism and ophthalmopathy (dated by TCRdb to 2018 to 2020). Receptor libraries were prepared by multiplex PCR. Data came from an Illumina HiSeq 2000. TCR beta CDR3 regions were amplified from RNA transcripts. For the first round of RT-PCR on the TCR CDR3, the HTBI primer set was used together with the Qiagen OneStep RT-PCR kit. TCRdb trimmed public reads at Q25 via fastp, called clones via MiXCR and kept in-frame beta chains. Identical CDR3 protein sequences are pooled into one entry, listed with their most common genes and DNA. For this sample there are 400,000 to 600,000 distinct CDR3 sequences; 20% appear just once. The ten largest make up more than 20% of the sample. The specimen sequenced was blood. All receptors derive from a young man with Graves' hyperthyroidism.

This chain uses TRBV2 with TRBJ1-1; D ambiguous. The V gene's germline CDR1 is SNHLY and CDR2 FYNNEI. The CDR3 extends over 14 amino acids. The V end was cut by 5 bases, the J end by 2 bases, with 12 bases between. Written as DNA, the CDR3 is TGTGCCAGCAGTCAGGTCTCGATAAACACTGAAGCTTTCTTT. Translating it yields CASSQVSINTEAFF.

The sample holds many counts of this clonotype. The rearrangement uses TRBV27 and TRBJ1-5, with TRBD1 as a possible D gene (5 bases). The germline V gene encodes CDR1 MNHEY and CDR2 SMNVEV (reference sequence). This CDR3 has 15 amino acids. V was shortened by 4 bases and J by 3 bases, with 13 bases between the two germline ends. This CDR3 is CASSWRGGNNQPQHF. CDR3 in DNA: TGTGCCAGCAGTTGGCGGGGGGGAAACAATCAGCCCCAGCATTTT.

This clonotype was seen many times. This sequence joins TRBV19 and TRBJ2-2; D remains ambiguous. The CDR3 runs 13 residues. The germline CDR1 and CDR2 sequences are LNHDA and SQIVND (reference sequence). V was shortened by 3 bases and J by 3 bases, with 5 bases between the two germline ends. The CDR3 reads CASSIIYTGELFF. CDR3 DNA: TGTGCCAGTAGTATTATTTACACCGGGGAGCTGTTTTTT. Full variable domain (outside the CDR3, taken from reference TRBV19 and TRBJ2-2): DGGITQSPKYLFRKEGQNVTLSCEQNLNHDAMYWYRQDPGQGLRLIYYSQIVNDFQKGDIAEGYSVSREKKESFPLTVTSAQKNPTAFYLCASSIIYTGELFFGEGSRLTVL.

This clonotype was picked up many times. The chain employs TRBV6-1 and TRBJ1-5, with 7 bases that match TRBD1. Germline trimming cut 6 bases from V and 6 bases from J; bases unmatched to any gene: 8. This CDR3 region has 14 residues. Germline CDR1 is MNHNS and CDR2 is SASEGT. The CDR3, as DNA: TGTGCCAGCAGCCGTACAGGGGATGTTCAGCCCCAGCATTTT. Amino acid sequence: CASSRTGDVQPQHF.

The gene calls are TRBV12-3 or TRBV12-4 and TRBJ2-7; TRBD1 agrees at 8 bases. There are 14 residues in the CDR3. V lost 7 bases to trimming and J lost 6 bases; unmatched junction nucleotides: 11. In DNA form, the CDR3 reads TGTGCCAGCACCAACCTCAGGGGGCTGGGCGAGCAGTACTTC. It is translated as CASTNLRGLGEQYF.

The CDR3 DNA reads as TGTGCCAGCAGTTTAGGACTGGACATTCAGTACTTC. Protein sequence: CASSLGLDIQYF. The genes are TRBV12-3 or TRBV12-4 and TRBJ2-4; D is unresolved. The CDR3 runs 12 residues. V dropped 1 base and J dropped 8 bases, with 6 bases sitting between them.

This clonotype was recorded many times. The rearrangement links TRBV4-1 to TRBJ2-5; tentatively, D is TRBD1 or TRBD2 (5 bases each). CDR1 is MGHRA, CDR2 YSYEKL, per germline. The CDR3 runs to 14 residues. The ends were cut back, 4 bases at V and 4 bases at J, with 13 bases in the middle. CDR3 region: CASSPDRGRETQYF. CDR3 nucleotides: TGCGCCAGCAGCCCAGATCGGGGCCGAGAGACCCAGTACTTC.

This clonotype came up many times. The chain links TRBV20-1 to TRBJ2-2; possible D gene TRBD1, 6 bases. This CDR3 is built from 15 residues. The V gene lost 5 bases and the J gene lost 7 bases, with 20 bases spanning the gap. The germline CDR1 and CDR2 sequences are DFQATT and SNEGSKA (reference sequence). The CDR3 sequence: CSAPRQGSSSGELFF. The CDR3 bases are TGCAGTGCTCCCCGTCAGGGGAGTTCGAGCGGGGAGCTGTTTTTT.